The sequence of this TCR beta chain was determined in a study of T cell changes during pregnancy in multiple sclerosis. TCRdb's table, derived via immunoSEQ multiplex PCR, lists solely in-frame clones and lacks some. This repertoire shows roughly 89,000 clones, almost 95% found once; its top ten account for less than 2.5%. V gave up 2 bases and J gave up 7 bases, with 18 bases separating them. This CDR3 has 16 amino acids. The germline V gene encodes CDR1 ENHRY and CDR2 SYGVKD. The sequence came from a female donor with multiple sclerosis, enrolled in a pregnancy study. The material was peripheral blood, obtained in the third trimester of pregnancy. The J gene is TRBJ1-3, the V gene TRBV10-3; D perhaps matches TRBD1 (5 bases). The CDR3 nucleotides are TGTGCCATCAGTGAGGCCGCCGGGGGAAGCAGGAACACCATATATTTT. Its protein product is CAISEAAGGSRNTIYF.